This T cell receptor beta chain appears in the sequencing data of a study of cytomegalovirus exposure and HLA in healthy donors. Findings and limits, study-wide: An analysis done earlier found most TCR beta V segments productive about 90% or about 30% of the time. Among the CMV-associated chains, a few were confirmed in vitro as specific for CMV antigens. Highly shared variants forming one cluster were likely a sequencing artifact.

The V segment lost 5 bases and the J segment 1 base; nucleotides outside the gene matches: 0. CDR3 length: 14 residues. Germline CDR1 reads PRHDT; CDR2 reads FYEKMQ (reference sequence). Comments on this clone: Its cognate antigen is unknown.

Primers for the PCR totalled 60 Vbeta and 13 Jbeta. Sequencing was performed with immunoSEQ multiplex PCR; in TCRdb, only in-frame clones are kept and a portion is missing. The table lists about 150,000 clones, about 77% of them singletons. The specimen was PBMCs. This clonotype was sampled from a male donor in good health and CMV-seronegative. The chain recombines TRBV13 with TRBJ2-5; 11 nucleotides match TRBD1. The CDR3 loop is CASSGQGAQETQYF. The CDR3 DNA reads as TGTGCCAGCAGCGGACAGGGGGCCCAAGAGACCCAGTACTTC.